This T cell receptor (beta chain) is drawn from a study of blood T cell repertoires in COVID-19. Participant-given clinical history determined each cohort assignment. CDR3 length: 15 residues. Germline CDR1 reads MGHRA; CDR2 reads YSYEKL. Trimming pared 3 bases from V and 0 bases from J, leaving 8 bases between. The data were produced by immunoSEQ multiplex PCR, yet TCRdb's version contains in-frame clones alone and is incomplete. The sample lists approximately 240,000 clones; about four fifths were seen once. V is TRBV4-1 and J is TRBJ2-2; possible D gene TRBD2, 6 bases. Sequenced: PBMCs or T cells enriched from blood (not recorded which). This receptor was taken from a woman in her thirties or forties with acute COVID-19. The DNA of the CDR3 is TGCGCCAGCAGCCATTTAGCGGCGAACACCGGGGAGCTGTTTTTT. It yields the protein CASSHLAANTGELFF.